A single sample is the source of the 18 T cell receptor beta chains below, sequenced in a study of blood T cell repertoires in COVID-19 (dated by TCRdb to about 2020). Library method: the immunoSEQ multiplex PCR assay. TCRdb holds this immuneACCESS table with in-frame rearrangements only. Some clones are missing; in checked studies, unresolved V genes explain under half, and the rest has no known cause. The sample table holds about 160,000 clones, of which around 80% were seen once. The top ten hold roughly 3.4% of the sample. The sample taken for sequencing was PBMCs or T cells enriched from blood (not recorded which). Source of these receptors: a woman aged 55-70 years who had recovered from COVID-19.

This rearrangement joins TRBV5-1 to TRBJ2-7; 8 bases line up with TRBD2. This CDR3 has 17 amino acids. CDR1 is SGHRS, CDR2 YFSETQ, per germline. V lost 3 bases to trimming and J lost 3 bases; unmatched junction nucleotides: 14. The CDR3 sequence is CASSSVAGYSSDYEQYF. Here the CDR3 DNA reads TGCGCCAGCAGCTCTGTAGCGGGGTATAGTTCGGACTACGAGCAGTACTTC.

The chain has TRBV6-4 and TRBJ1-1; D unclear. Trimming shortened V by 4 bases and J by 1 base, and 13 bases separated the two germline ends. The CDR3 consists of 15 residues. Looked up from germline, CDR1 is MRHNA and CDR2 is SNTAGT. This CDR3 reads CASSARPGGNTEAFF. Here the CDR3 DNA reads TGTGCCAGCAGTGCACGACCTGGAGGGAACACTGAAGCTTTCTTT.

The chain is built from TRBV2 and TRBJ2-1; 7 nucleotides line up with TRBD2. There are 14 residues in the CDR3. CDR1 SNHLY and CDR2 FYNNEI come from the germline V gene. The trim removed 7 bases at V and 0 bases at J, leaving 3 bases unmatched. CDR3 sequence (DNA): TGTGCCAGCAACGGGGGGAGCTCCTACAATGAGCAGTTCTTC. Amino acid sequence: CASNGGSSYNEQFF.

A single count supports this clone. The rearrangement joins TRBV30 to TRBJ1-4; D perhaps matches TRBD1 (5 bases). This CDR3 region has 16 residues. Germline CDR1 is GTSNPN and CDR2 is SVGIG (reference sequence). V was cut by 1 base and J by 0 bases, with 12 bases left in between. For the CDR3, the DNA is TGTGCCTGGAGTGAGGGCTGGGGCTCAACTAATGAAAAACTGTTTTTT. It codes for CAWSEGWGSTNEKLFF.

J is TRBJ1-2 and V is TRBV9; 7 bases are shared with TRBD1. V lost 2 bases to trimming and J lost 0 bases; unmatched junction nucleotides: 4. This CDR3 region has 15 residues. The germline V gene has CDR1 SGDLS and CDR2 YYNGEE. The CDR3 nucleotides read TGTGCCAGCAGCGTCGGGACAGCCCCTAACTATGGCTACACCTTC. Translating gives CASSVGTAPNYGYTF.

The V and J genes are TRBV5-4 and TRBJ1-2; TRBD1 might be the D (5 bases). The CDR3 totals 15 residues. The V gene lost 4 bases and the J gene lost 0 bases, with 13 bases spanning the gap. CDR1 is SGHNT, CDR2 YYREEE, per germline (reference sequence). The chain's CDR3 is CASSGGGSPNYGYTF. DNA for the CDR3: TGTGCCAGCAGCGGGGGGGGAAGCCCTAACTATGGCTACACCTTC.

This sequence joins TRBV9 and TRBJ2-1, with TRBD2 matching 10 bases. The length of the CDR3 is 13 residues. CDR1 SGDLS and CDR2 YYNGEE come from the germline V gene. Trimming at V came to 7 bases and at J to 9 bases, leaving 7 bases not matched to a gene. The chain's CDR3 is CASGSGGAGEQFF. The DNA for the CDR3 is TGTGCCAGCGGCAGCGGGGGGGCAGGTGAGCAGTTCTTC.

The table lists this clone with a few counts. The rearrangement links TRBV4-2 to TRBJ1-1, with 10 bases that match TRBD1. The J segment lost 1 base and the V segment lost 5 bases, leaving 13 bases of the junction unmatched. Per germline, CDR1 LGHNA and CDR2 YNFKEQ. The length of the CDR3 is 18 residues. The CDR3 region is CASSSKAGQGIRNTEAFF. CDR3 sequence (DNA): TGTGCCAGCAGCTCTAAAGCGGGACAGGGGATTAGGAACACTGAAGCTTTCTTT.

The J gene is TRBJ1-1, the V gene TRBV2, with a possible D match to TRBD1 (5 bases). This CDR3 comprises 15 residues. V dropped 2 bases and J dropped 2 bases, with 12 bases sitting between them. The germline gives CDR1 SNHLY, CDR2 FYNNEI. The CDR3 DNA is TGTGCCAGCAGTGAACTTGACAGCCTAAACACTGAAGCTTTCTTT. This sequence encodes CASSELDSLNTEAFF. The entire variable domain, with the rest obtained from reference TRBV2 and TRBJ1-1, is as follows: EPEVTQTPSHQVTQMGQEVILRCVPISNHLYFYWYRQILGQKVEFLVSFYNNEISEKSEIFDDQFSVERPDGSNFTLKIRSTKLEDSAMYFCASSELDSLNTEAFFGQGTRLTVV.

The gene calls are TRBV7-2 and TRBJ1-3, with D possibly TRBD1 on 5 matching bases. There are 17 residues in the CDR3. Germline CDR1 SGHTA, CDR2 FQGNSA. Trimming pared 5 bases from V and 0 bases from J, leaving 17 bases between. CDR3 in amino acids: CASSRGRGGSSGNTIYF. CDR3 nucleotide sequence: TGTGCCAGCAGCCGGGGTCGGGGGGGGAGCTCTGGAAACACCATATATTTT.

The CDR3: CASSDRGLTSTDTQYF. CDR3 coding DNA: TGTGCCAGCAGTGATAGGGGACTAACAAGCACAGATACGCAGTATTTT. J is TRBJ2-3 and V is TRBV6-1; 7 bases match TRBD2. CDR1 is MNHNS, CDR2 SASEGT, per germline. CDR3 size: 16 residues. The V gene end was trimmed by 3 bases and the J gene end by 0 bases; junction bases not matched to a gene: 6.

V is TRBV5-8 and J is TRBJ2-1; D is possibly TRBD1 (5 bases). CDR3 length: 13 residues. In germline, CDR1 is SGHTS, CDR2 YDEGEE. The ends were cut back, 2 bases at V and 3 bases at J, with 6 bases in the middle. The chain's CDR3 is CASSFDSYNEQFF. The CDR3 coding sequence is TGTGCCAGCAGCTTCGACAGCTACAATGAGCAGTTCTTC.

The rearrangement joins TRBV29-1 to TRBJ1-4; maybe TRBD1 (5 bases). The CDR3 is 13 residues long. CDR1 SQVTM and CDR2 ANQGSEA come from the germline V gene. V dropped 5 bases and J dropped 5 bases, with 12 bases sitting between them. CDR3 sequence: CSVKTESNEKLFF. The CDR3 nucleotides are TGCAGCGTTAAGACAGAGTCCAATGAAAAACTGTTTTTT.

In its sample, this clone was seen once. V is TRBV6-5 and J is TRBJ1-2; D possibly corresponds to TRBD1 (5 bases). CDR1 and CDR2 from the germline V gene are MNHEY and SVGAGI. The ends were cut back, 3 bases at V and 2 bases at J, with 10 bases in the middle. This CDR3 spans 14 amino acids. CDR3 protein: CASSYAGPNYGYTF. CDR3 coding DNA: TGTGCCAGCAGTTATGCAGGGCCGAACTATGGCTACACCTTC.

This clone was seen only a few times. This CDR3 reads CASSYRGQGNYGYTF. The CDR3 DNA reads as TGTGCCAGCAGTTACAGGGGACAGGGCAACTATGGCTACACCTTC. The V and J genes are TRBV6-5 and TRBJ1-2; 9 bases are shared with TRBD1. The CDR3 consists of 15 residues. With V trimmed by 2 bases and J by 2 bases, 3 bases remained unmatched. CDR1 is MNHEY, CDR2 SVGAGI, per germline.

V gene TRBV5-5 combines with J gene TRBJ2-1; 12 positions match TRBD2. This CDR3 is built from 16 residues. V was clipped by 0 bases and J by 4 bases; unmatched bases: 2. Germline V gene lookup returns CDR1 SGHKS and CDR2 YYEKEE (reference sequence). The DNA of the CDR3 is TGTGCCAGCAGCTTGGCCGGGACTAGCGGGTACAATGAGCAGTTCTTC. Residues: CASSLAGTSGYNEQFF.

The chain recombines TRBV3-1 (or the pseudogene TRBV3-2) with TRBJ2-7, with 8 bases identical to TRBD1. V lost 5 bases to trimming and J lost 7 bases; unmatched junction nucleotides: 7. Germline loops: CDR1 LGHDT, CDR2 YNNKEL (reference sequence). CDR3 length: 13 amino acids. Here the CDR3 DNA reads TGTGCCAGCAGCTCGGACAGGGCTGGAGAGCAGTACTTC. It encodes CASSSDRAGEQYF.

This chain connects TRBV27 to TRBJ1-6; 9 positions agree with TRBD1. From germline, CDR1 is MNHEY and CDR2 SMNVEV (reference sequence). This CDR3 is 16 amino acids long. Unmatched junction bases numbered 9, after V lost 5 bases and J lost 7 bases. The DNA for the CDR3 is TGTGCCAGCAGTCTGAGGAGGGACAGGGTCAATTCACCCCTCCACTTT. Its translation is CASSLRRDRVNSPLHF.